The T cell receptor beta chain described here comes from a study of blood T cell repertoires in COVID-19. Study-level background: Acute and convalescent COVID-19 specimens originated in the United States, Italy and Spain.

Source study methods: Counts of nucleated cells, estimated from reference gene primer amplification, were obtained. Generated by immunoSEQ multiplex PCR, the TCRdb table keeps only in-frame clones and is missing some. V, J and clone size are taken as reported in that table, and D and trimming were inferred from the DNA itself. There are 100,000 to 150,000 clones in the sample; roughly three quarters occur only once, and around 37% lies in the top ten. With 2 bases removed from V and 1 base from J, the gap between germline ends came to 6 bases. CDR1 MDHEN and CDR2 SYDVKM come from the germline V gene. CDR3 length: 14 residues.

Sample: peripheral blood. The chain is built from TRBV28 and TRBJ1-5, with D uncertain. The TCR originated in a man in his forties with active or convalescent COVID-19. The CDR3: CASSLGGSNQPQHF. In DNA, the CDR3 is TGTGCCAGCAGTTTAGGAGGGAGCAATCAGCCCCAGCATTTT.